This T cell receptor beta chain was recovered during a study of identical twins (dated by TCRdb to about 2016). In the study overall: To test whether fetal clonotypes persist, the study used deep sequencing on TCR alpha and beta repertoires from monozygotic twins, unrelated adults of various ages, and cord blood. To rule out contamination, the twin experiments were replicated at different times with different library preparation protocols. On the study overall, not on this receptor specifically: Out-of-frame TCR alpha sequences shared between twins showed an excess of low generation-probability sequences compared with coincidental sharing between unrelated individuals. Because the same donors could not be followed over many years, conclusions were based on cross-sectional statistical analysis. Zero-insertion analyses could be partly confounded by invariant T cells such as MAIT and iNKT, though diverse VJ usage argued against such confounding for most clonotypes. Abundant cord blood beta clonotypes carried fewer insertions; young adult naive repertoires showed a weaker similar trend, while memory repertoires showed none. Excess twin sharing in beta out-of-frame sequences was weaker because fewer shared sequences lowered the signal-to-noise ratio. In monozygotic twins, out-of-frame TCR alpha sharing was systematically underestimated by recombination models, although the models agreed with sharing between unrelated individuals.

Cut back by 5 bases and 0 bases, the V and J ends lie 10 bases apart. The CDR3 starts with the cysteine, ends with the phenylalanine, and has 14 residues. The entry retains the CDR3 DNA only, 42 bases that are in frame from base 1. According to the germline V gene, CDR1 reads SGHVS and CDR2 reads FNYEAQ. All donors were healthy Caucasians. Three unrelated non-twin adults were additionally sequenced: a male aged 18 to 30, a male aged 50 to 60 and a female aged 50 to 60. Miltenyi CD45RO+ enrichment and human naive T-cell isolation kits were used to isolate memory (CD45RO+) and naive T cells from PBMC. Libraries were prepared through 5' RACE. The instrument was an Illumina HiSeq 2000. A universal primer binding site was introduced by template switching, and a unique molecular identifier was present in the final cDNA, enabling accurate counting of TCR cDNA molecules. First-strand cDNA for TCR alpha and beta chains was synthesized from specific primers in the conserved constant-segment region. To control for contamination, every cDNA library was double barcoded, receiving both a SMART-Mk sample barcode and Illumina barcodes. TruSeq adapter sequences along with Illumina sample barcodes were introduced in two successive PCR steps. Sequencing of the TCR alpha and beta cDNA libraries was done on the Illumina HiSeq platform using custom primers. In the original analysis: MiGEC processed the raw reads to extract unique molecular identifiers, while MiXCR was used to determine the CDR3 positions. Recombination models were inferred per individual with the repgenHMM and IGoR tools using an EM algorithm. Shared clonotype analysis was performed with the tcR package in R, normalizing sharing by the product of cloneset sizes. Out-of-frame nonproductive sequences were analyzed to study raw recombination free of thymic and clonal selection effects. TCRdb trimmed public reads at Q25 via fastp, called clones via MiXCR and kept in-frame beta chains. Rows with a matching CDR3 protein are joined into one entry that keeps the most common DNA and genes. TCRdb's processing, not the authors', yielded these V and J calls. This sample lists around 670,000 distinct CDR3 sequences; 6% to 6.5% were detected once. The ten biggest clones cover approximately 2% of the sample.

About this clonotype itself: The target of this receptor is not known. Base qualities are not provided; no much larger clone lies one nucleotide away.

The sequence came from a man between 18 and 29 years old in good health. The chain employs TRBV7-6 and TRBJ2-5, with a weak D call of TRBD2 (5 bases match). Sequenced material: naive T cells sorted from blood. The sample's cell subset or site label is to be understood as: cells isolated with a human naive T-cell isolation kit. This receptor carries the CDR3 CASSPLGNQETQYF. The nucleotide sequence is TGTGCCAGCAGCCCACTAGGCAACCAAGAGACCCAGTACTTC.